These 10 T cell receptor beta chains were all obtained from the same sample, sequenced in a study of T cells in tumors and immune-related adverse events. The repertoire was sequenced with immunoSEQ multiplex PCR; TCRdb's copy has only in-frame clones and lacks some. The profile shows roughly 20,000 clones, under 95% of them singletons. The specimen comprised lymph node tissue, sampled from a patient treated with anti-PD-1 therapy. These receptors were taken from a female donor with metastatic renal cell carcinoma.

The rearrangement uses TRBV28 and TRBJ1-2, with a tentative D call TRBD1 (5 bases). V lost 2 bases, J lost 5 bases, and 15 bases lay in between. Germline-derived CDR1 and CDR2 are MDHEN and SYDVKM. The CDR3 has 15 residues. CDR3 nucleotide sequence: TGTGCCAGCAGTTTACCCACCGGGGCCCGATATGGCTACACCTTC. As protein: CASSLPTGARYGYTF.

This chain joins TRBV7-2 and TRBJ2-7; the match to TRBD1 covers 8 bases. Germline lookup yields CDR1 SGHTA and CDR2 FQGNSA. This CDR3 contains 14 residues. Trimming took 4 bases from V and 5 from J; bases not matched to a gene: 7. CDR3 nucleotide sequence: TGTGCCAGCAGCTCCGGGACAGGTATAAACGAGCAGTACTTC. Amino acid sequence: CASSSGTGINEQYF.

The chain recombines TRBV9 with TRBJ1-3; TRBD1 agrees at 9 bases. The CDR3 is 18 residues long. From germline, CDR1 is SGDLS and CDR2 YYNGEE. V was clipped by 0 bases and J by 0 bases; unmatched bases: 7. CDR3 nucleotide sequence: TGTGCCAGCAGCGTAGTAACAGGGGGACAGGGCTCTGGAAACACCATATATTTT. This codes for CASSVVTGGQGSGNTIYF.

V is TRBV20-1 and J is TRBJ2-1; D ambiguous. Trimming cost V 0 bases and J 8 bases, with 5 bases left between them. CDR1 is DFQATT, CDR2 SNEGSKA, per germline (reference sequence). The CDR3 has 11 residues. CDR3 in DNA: TGCAGTGCTAGAGATGCATATGAGCAGTTCTTC. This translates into CSARDAYEQFF.

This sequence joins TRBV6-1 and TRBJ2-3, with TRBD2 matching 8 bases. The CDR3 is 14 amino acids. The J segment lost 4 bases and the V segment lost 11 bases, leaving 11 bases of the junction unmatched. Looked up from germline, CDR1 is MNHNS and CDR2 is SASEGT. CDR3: CAGSLSGGPDTQYF. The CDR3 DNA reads TGTGCCGGATCTCTCAGCGGGGGTCCAGATACGCAGTATTTT.

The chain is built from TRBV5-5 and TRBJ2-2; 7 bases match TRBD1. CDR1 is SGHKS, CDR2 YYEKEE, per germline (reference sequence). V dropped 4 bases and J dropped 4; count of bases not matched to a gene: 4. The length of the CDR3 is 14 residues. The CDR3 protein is CASSKDRRTGELFF. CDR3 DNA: TGTGCCAGCAGCAAGGACAGGCGCACCGGGGAGCTGTTTTTT.

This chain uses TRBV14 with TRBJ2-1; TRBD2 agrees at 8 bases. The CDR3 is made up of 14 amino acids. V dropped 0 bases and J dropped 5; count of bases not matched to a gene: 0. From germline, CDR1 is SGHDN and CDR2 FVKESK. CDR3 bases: TGTGCCAGCAGCCAAGAACTAGCGGACAATGAGCAGTTCTTC. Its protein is CASSQELADNEQFF. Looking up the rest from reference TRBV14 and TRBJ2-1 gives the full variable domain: EAGVTQFPSHSVIEKGQTVTLRCDPISGHDNLYWYRRVMGKEIKFLLHFVKESKQDESGMPNNRFLAERTGGTYSTLKVQPAELEDSGVYFCASSQELADNEQFFGPGTRLTVL.

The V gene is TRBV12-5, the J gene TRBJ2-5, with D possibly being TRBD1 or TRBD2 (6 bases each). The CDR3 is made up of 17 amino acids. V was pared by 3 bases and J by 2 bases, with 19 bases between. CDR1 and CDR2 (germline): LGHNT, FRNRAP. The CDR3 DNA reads TGTGCTAGTGGTTTTGAGATAGGGGGAGGATCGCAAGAGACCCAGTACTTC. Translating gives CASGFEIGGGSQETQYF. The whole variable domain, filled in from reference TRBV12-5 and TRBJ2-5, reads DARVTQTPRHKVTEMGQEVTMRCQPILGHNTVFWYRQTMMQGLELLAYFRNRAPLDDSGMPKDRFSAEMPDATLATLKIQPSEPRDSAVYFCASGFEIGGGSQETQYFGPGTRLLVL.

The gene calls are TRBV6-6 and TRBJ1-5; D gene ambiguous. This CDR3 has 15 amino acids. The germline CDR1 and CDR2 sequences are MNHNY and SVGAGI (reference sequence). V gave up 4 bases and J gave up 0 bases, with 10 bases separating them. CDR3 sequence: CASSFTDGSNQPQHF. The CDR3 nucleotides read TGTGCCAGCAGTTTCACGGACGGTAGCAATCAGCCCCAGCATTTT.

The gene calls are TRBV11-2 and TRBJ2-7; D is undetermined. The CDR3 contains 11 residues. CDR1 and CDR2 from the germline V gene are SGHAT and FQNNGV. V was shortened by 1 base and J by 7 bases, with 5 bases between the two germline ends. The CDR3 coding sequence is TGTGCCAGCAGCTTAGTGTGGGAGCAGTACTTC. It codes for CASSLVWEQYF.